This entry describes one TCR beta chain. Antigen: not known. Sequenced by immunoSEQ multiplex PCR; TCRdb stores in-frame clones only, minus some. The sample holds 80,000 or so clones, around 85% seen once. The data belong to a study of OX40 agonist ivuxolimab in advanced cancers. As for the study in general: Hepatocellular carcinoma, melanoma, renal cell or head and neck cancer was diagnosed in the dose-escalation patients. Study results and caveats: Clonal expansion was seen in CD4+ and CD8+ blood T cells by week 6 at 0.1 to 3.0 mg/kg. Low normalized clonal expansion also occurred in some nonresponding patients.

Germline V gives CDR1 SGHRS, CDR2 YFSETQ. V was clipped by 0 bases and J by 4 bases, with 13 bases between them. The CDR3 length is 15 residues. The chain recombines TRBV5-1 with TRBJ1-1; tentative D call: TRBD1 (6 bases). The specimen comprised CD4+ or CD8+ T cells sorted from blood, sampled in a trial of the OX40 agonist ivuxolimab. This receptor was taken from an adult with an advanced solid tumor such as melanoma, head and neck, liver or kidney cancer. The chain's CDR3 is CASSLAAGAGTEAFF. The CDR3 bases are TGCGCCAGCAGCTTGGCCGCGGGGGCGGGCACTGAAGCTTTCTTT.